This T cell receptor beta chain was found in a study of read filtering for tumor transcriptome and immune sequencing. Molecular barcoded adaptors covering alpha/delta and beta/gamma chains were used on around 370 ng RNA. From the reads, TCRdb called clonotypes with MiXCR, one entry per CDR3 protein. The sample comprises fewer than 100,000 distinct CDR3 sequences, 9% to 15% of which are singletons, and 15% rests with the top ten. At the time of active disease, bone marrow was collected from every patient. General study results and limits: Dropping single-read clonotypes raised IR-seq and RNA-seq shared-clonotype correlation. RNA-seq captured clonotypes less deeply and reliably than IR-seq.

Germline V gene data show CDR1 as SGDLS and CDR2 as YYNGEE. The CDR3 length is 18 residues. Losses at the gene ends were 2 bases for V and 3 bases for J; bases not matched to a gene: 7. Ten or more counts support this clonotype. Antigen specificity is unknown. The receptor comes from a donor aged 40 or older with multiple myeloma. Material: a population of CD138-negative cells sorted from bone marrow. The rearrangement joins TRBV9 to TRBJ2-2; 13 nucleotides agree with TRBD2. In nucleotides, the CDR3 is TGTGCCAGCAGCGTGGGACTAGCGGGGATTCGTTACACCGGGGAGCTGTTTTTT. Protein product: CASSVGLAGIRYTGELFF. The variable domain in full, completed from reference TRBV9 and TRBJ2-2, reads DSGVTQTPKHLITATGQRVTLRCSPRSGDLSVYWYQQSLDQGLQFLIQYYNGEERAKGNILERFSAQQFPDLHSELNLSSLELGDSALYFCASSVGLAGIRYTGELFFGEGSRLTVL.